Below, one T cell receptor beta chain is given with its context. Its antigen target is currently unknown. No much larger clone is present one base from it, and per-base qualities are unavailable. Systemically healthy Caucasian individuals from Russia, 39 in total and aged roughly 6 to 100 years, were included as donors. Each donor gave roughly 9.5 milliliters of peripheral blood, collected into EDTA-treated Vacutainer tubes. Ficoll-Paque density-gradient centrifugation was used to isolate PBMCs, with at least 7 million obtained per sample. Trizol reagent was used to extract total RNA from the PBMCs, yielding at least 5.5 micrograms per sample. Naive CD45RAhigh/CD27high T cell percentages were measured by flow cytometry on a PBMC aliquot from every donor. Receptor amplification or capture employed 5' RACE. The listed sequencing device is Illumina HiSeq 2500. A second PCR of about 6 to 11 cycles was run with a J-beta primer mix and a sample-barcoded 5' primer. A unique molecular identifier was introduced onto each TCR beta cDNA molecule by a template-switch 5' adaptor carrying 12 random nucleotides. Each sample yielded at least 2.5 million CDR3-containing paired-end reads. The Mint cDNA synthesis kit, primed by a TRBC-specific oligonucleotide, was used to synthesize first-strand cDNA from all RNA. Following uracil-DNA glycosylase treatment, all cDNA underwent a first 18-cycle PCR with the universal primers M1SS and BC2_uni_R. Turning to the authors' computational methods: Each sample was normalized by randomly selecting 1 million high-quality reads, each carrying a distinct molecular identifier. Instead of being binned into consensus sequences, reads that shared molecular identifiers were thrown out. MiTCR, set to a Q25 quality threshold and the strictest error-elimination algorithm, was used for CDR3 identification, clonotype clustering and error correction. A nonparametric unseen species model with Euler transformation was used to estimate a lower bound on total TCR beta diversity. TCRdb reran the public reads through fastp at Q25 and MiXCR, keeping productive beta chains. Each CDR3 protein gets just one entry, which takes the most common genes and DNA from the rows behind it. TCRdb's processing, not the study's, gives the V and J calls here. This sample gives more than 800,000 distinct CDR3 sequences in total; 45% of them show up just once. The ten most abundant clones make up 18% of the sample.

The sample belongs to a study of blood T cells in healthy people across ages (dated by TCRdb to 2015 to 2017). For the study in its entirety: In model experiments, roughly one uniquely barcoded TCR beta cDNA molecule per two T cells was captured by template switching. Using the same blood draw, the study looked at two additional independent replicas of 1 million unique cDNA reads for two donors, one aged 18 to 30 and the other aged 80 or older. To avoid experimental bias, donors of different ages were randomly spread across the sequencing lanes. The study measured age-related changes in TCR beta repertoire diversity using deep sequencing normalized with unique cDNA molecular identifiers. Donors were grouped into four age groups: young (average approximately 15 years), middle-aged (less than 40), aged (about 60) and long-lived (approximately 82).

The CDR3 measures 12 amino acids from cysteine to phenylalanine. Only the CDR3 portion is preserved as DNA: 36 bases, with reading frame beginning at the first base. V loses 6 bases, J loses 4 bases, and the germline ends lie 12 bases apart. CDR1 and CDR2, looked up from the germline V gene, are SQVTM and ANQGSEA. What the work shows at the level of the full study, not this receptor alone: Observed TCR beta diversity per million T cells fell roughly linearly with age, and a significant reduction was already apparent by age approximately 41. A strong correlation was found between observed TCR beta diversity and the percentage of naive T cells measured by flow cytometry. Because the CMV infection status of the donors was unknown, age-related changes in expanded clonotypes may potentially have been confounded. Total diversity estimates from one million sequenced T cells were considered lower bounds and underestimates. Compared with the aged group, the long-lived group had more naive CD4+ T cells, fewer expanded clones and increased TCR diversity, suggesting age selection. Conclusive comparison of naive and antigen-experienced compartments was prevented by the profiling of bulk unsorted PBMCs.

The sample was blood. Rearrangement joined TRBV29-1 to TRBJ2-5; the D gene is tentatively TRBD1 or TRBD2, each matching 5 bases. This clonotype was sampled from a woman aged 60-75 years in good health. In nucleotides, the sequence is TGCAGCGTCCGAGCCGGGACAGAGACCCAGTACTTC. The translation is CSVRAGTETQYF. The CDR3, completed at both ends by the reference TRBV29-1 and TRBJ2-5 genes, gives the full variable domain SAVISQKPSRDICQRGTSLTIQCQVDSQVTMMFWYRQQPGQSLTLIATANQGSEATYESGFVIDKFPISRPNLTFSTLTVSNMSPEDSSIYLCSVRAGTETQYFGPGTRLLVL.